This T cell receptor beta chain was sequenced for a study of cytomegalovirus exposure and HLA in healthy donors. Study summary: Counted in an early data release were 65 million to 100 million unique TCRs from HLA-typed donors.

The junction had 4 bases not matched to a gene; V was cut back by 8 bases and J by 1 base. The CDR3 loop spans 12 amino acids. Germline V gene data show CDR1 as GTSNPN and CDR2 as SVGIG (reference sequence). The study ran its PCR with 60 Vbeta and 13 Jbeta primers. Measured with immunoSEQ multiplex PCR; TCRdb has only the in-frame clones, and not every one. The sample has more than 12,000 clones; roughly 64% are singletons. The V gene is TRBV30, the J gene TRBJ1-2; 7 nucleotides match TRBD1. The receptor's source is a woman between 50 and 59 years old in good health and CMV-seropositive. Sequencing was performed on PBMCs. In DNA, the CDR3 is TGTGCCCGGGACAGCCGTAACTATGGCTACACCTTC. Translating it yields CARDSRNYGYTF.